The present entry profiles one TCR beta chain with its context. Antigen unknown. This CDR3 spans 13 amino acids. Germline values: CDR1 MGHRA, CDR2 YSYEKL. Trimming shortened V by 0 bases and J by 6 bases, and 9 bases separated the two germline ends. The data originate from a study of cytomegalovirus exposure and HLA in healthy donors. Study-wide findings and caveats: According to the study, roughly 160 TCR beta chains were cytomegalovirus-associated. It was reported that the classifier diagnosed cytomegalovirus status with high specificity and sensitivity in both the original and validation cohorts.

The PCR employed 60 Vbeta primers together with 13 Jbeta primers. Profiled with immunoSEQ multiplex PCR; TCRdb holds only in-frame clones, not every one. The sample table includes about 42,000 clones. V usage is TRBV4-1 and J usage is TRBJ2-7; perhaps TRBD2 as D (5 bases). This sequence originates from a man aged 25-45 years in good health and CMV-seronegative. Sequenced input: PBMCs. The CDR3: CASSQEYRGEQYF. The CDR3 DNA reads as TGCGCCAGCAGCCAAGAGTACCGGGGCGAGCAGTACTTC.